This T cell receptor (beta chain) was found in a study of blood T cell repertoires in COVID-19. Study at large: Samples representing acute and convalescent COVID-19 were sourced from the United States, Italy and Spain.

This clone was observed a handful of times. The CDR3 sequence is 14 residues long. With 6 bases removed from V and 7 bases from J, the gap between germline ends came to 15 bases. Germline CDR1 and CDR2: SGHVS and FNYEAQ. Clones were sequenced by immunoSEQ multiplex PCR, and TCRdb holds only the in-frame ones, with some missing. This table holds 150,000 to 200,000 clones, 86% found once. The TCR comes from a man between 50 and 59 years old with active or convalescent COVID-19. The sample taken for sequencing was peripheral blood. The genes are TRBV7-6 and TRBJ2-2; possible D gene TRBD1, 6 bases. Written as DNA, the CDR3 is TGTGCCAGCAGAAAGGCAGGGGTCATCGGGGAGCTGTTTTTT. It codes for CASRKAGVIGELFF.